Below, 14 T cell receptor beta chains from the same sample are listed, as sequenced in a study of graft-versus-host responses after intestinal transplantation. Some clones are missing from TCRdb's copy, which holds only in-frame ones; the method was immunoSEQ multiplex PCR. The table includes fewer than 95,000 clones, 92% detected once. No antigen has been assigned to these receptors. The specimen was unstimulated CD8+ T cells sorted from spleen or lymph node cells, collected before transplant. These receptors originate from a human donor who was the organ donor for an intestinal transplant.

The chain is built from TRBV19 and TRBJ2-1; 7 nucleotides line up with TRBD2. The trim removed 8 bases at V and 1 base at J, leaving 5 bases unmatched. This CDR3 is 14 amino acids long. Germline V gives CDR1 LNHDA, CDR2 SQIVND (reference sequence). CDR3 sequence: CASAGDGSYNEQFF. Written as DNA, the CDR3 is TGTGCCAGTGCGGGGGACGGGTCCTACAATGAGCAGTTCTTC.

The J gene is TRBJ1-6, the V gene TRBV27; no clear D. V dropped 7 bases and J dropped 10 bases, with 14 bases sitting between them. CDR3 size: 13 residues. Germline lookup yields CDR1 MNHEY and CDR2 SMNVEV (reference sequence). This CDR3 reads CASNPGNLSPLHF. In DNA form, the CDR3 reads TGTGCCAGCAACCCGGGGAATCTCTCACCCCTCCACTTT.

V is TRBV5-6 and J is TRBJ2-1, with D possibly matching TRBD2 (6 bases). CDR1 is SGHDT and CDR2 is YYEEEE in the germline V gene. The CDR3 is 15 residues long. The ends were cut back, 0 bases at V and 0 bases at J, with 7 bases in the middle. CDR3 coding DNA: TGTGCCAGCAGCTTGGCCGGGAGCTCCTACAATGAGCAGTTCTTC. It is translated as CASSLAGSSYNEQFF.

The genes are TRBV20-1 and TRBJ2-1; D unclear. The CDR3 totals 10 residues. The ends were cut back, 5 bases at V and 4 bases at J, with 3 bases in the middle. CDR1 and CDR2 from the germline V gene are DFQATT and SNEGSKA (reference sequence). CDR3 sequence reads: CSAEYNEQFF. CDR3 nucleotide sequence: TGCAGTGCTGAGTACAATGAGCAGTTCTTC.

The V gene is TRBV27, the J gene TRBJ1-5, with 8 bases aligning to TRBD1. The CDR3 is made up of 18 amino acids. The V gene end was trimmed by 0 bases and the J gene end by 3 bases; junction bases not matched to a gene: 10. The V gene's germline CDR1 is MNHEY and CDR2 SMNVEV (reference sequence). CDR3 in amino acids: CASSLSIPQGGNNQPQHF. CDR3 coding DNA: TGTGCCAGCAGTTTATCGATCCCACAGGGGGGTAACAATCAGCCCCAGCATTTT.

This chain connects TRBV4-3 to TRBJ2-7, with 9 bases aligning to TRBD2. The germline gives CDR1 LGHNA, CDR2 YSLEER. The CDR3 length is 19 residues. Trimming cost V 0 bases and J 1 base; bases outside gene matches: 13. The CDR3 is CASSQEQGLAIGGSYEQYF. The DNA for the CDR3 is TGCGCCAGCAGCCAAGAACAGGGACTAGCCATAGGAGGATCCTACGAGCAGTACTTC.

CDR3 sequence (DNA): TGCGCCAGCAGCCCCGACAGTGCCGATAATTCACCCCTCCACTTT. It yields the protein CASSPDSADNSPLHF. This chain uses TRBV5-1 with TRBJ1-6, with D perhaps matching TRBD1 (5 bases). Looked up from germline, CDR1 is SGHRS and CDR2 is YFSETQ. The V end lost 4 bases, the J end lost 5 bases, and 13 bases lay between the germline ends. CDR3 length: 15 amino acids.

This clone showed up just once. The genes are TRBV9 and TRBJ2-7; 11 positions match TRBD2. After removal of 0 bases from V and 6 bases from J, the junction contained 2 bases not matched to a gene. In germline, CDR1 is SGDLS, CDR2 YYNGEE. The CDR3 loop spans 14 amino acids. This chain's CDR3 is CASSVASGGTEQYF. CDR3 nucleotide sequence: TGTGCCAGCAGCGTAGCTAGCGGGGGGACCGAGCAGTACTTC.

This clone was counted once. CDR3 sequence (DNA): TGCGCCAGCAGCCAAGACTCAGGGGACTATGGCTACACCTTC. It translates to CASSQDSGDYGYTF. The genes are TRBV4-1 and TRBJ1-2, with D perhaps TRBD1 (6 bases). The CDR3 loop spans 14 amino acids. The germline V gene has CDR1 MGHRA and CDR2 YSYEKL. V lost 0 bases and J 3 bases, leaving 8 bases between the germline ends.

The chain uses TRBV29-1 and TRBJ1-2; no firm D call. The V gene's germline CDR1 is SQVTM and CDR2 ANQGSEA. V was shortened by 3 bases and J by 2 bases, with 10 bases between the two germline ends. The CDR3 spans 13 residues. The chain's CDR3 is CSVEEERNYGYTF. The CDR3 DNA follows: TGCAGCGTTGAGGAGGAGCGGAACTATGGCTACACCTTC.

In its sample, this clone was seen a few times. V usage is TRBV7-9 and J usage is TRBJ2-7; maybe TRBD1 (6 bases). Trimming stripped 4 bases from V and 6 bases from J, with 10 bases between. The CDR3 loop spans 12 amino acids. CDR1 and CDR2 from the germline V gene are SEHNR and FQNEAQ (reference sequence). In DNA, the CDR3 is TGTGCCAGCAGCTCAACAGGGCCCGAGCAGTACTTC. Translated: CASSSTGPEQYF. Full variable domain (remainder filled in from reference TRBV7-9 and TRBJ2-7): DTGVSQNPRHKITKRGQNVTFRCDPISEHNRLYWYRQTLGQGPEFLTYFQNEAQLEKSRLLSDRFSAERPKGSFSTLEIQRTEQGDSAMYLCASSSTGPEQYFGPGTRLTVT.

The chain couples TRBV19 to TRBJ1-6; D gene uncertain. Germline-derived CDR1 and CDR2 are LNHDA and SQIVND (reference sequence). The ends were cut back, 7 bases at V and 8 bases at J, with 18 bases in the middle. This CDR3 is built from 15 residues. The CDR3 protein is CASKYWEGDYSPLHF. CDR3 coding DNA: TGTGCCAGTAAATACTGGGAGGGCGACTATTCACCCCTCCACTTT.

The chain couples TRBV10-3 to TRBJ2-7; perhaps TRBD1 as D (6 bases). CDR3 size: 14 residues. V dropped 0 bases and J dropped 4 bases, with 10 bases sitting between them. Germline CDR1 and CDR2: ENHRY and SYGVKD. The CDR3 region is CAISESDRIYEQYF. The CDR3 nucleotides are TGTGCCATCAGTGAGTCGGACAGAATTTACGAGCAGTACTTC.

This sequence joins TRBV7-2 and TRBJ2-1; 9 nucleotides match TRBD2. J lost 8 bases, V lost 0 bases, and 8 bases had no gene match. The CDR3 covers 16 residues. The germline CDR1 and CDR2 sequences are SGHTA and FQGNSA. CDR3: CASSLAVSGSWDEQFF. The CDR3 nucleotides read TGTGCCAGCAGCTTAGCGGTTAGCGGGAGCTGGGATGAGCAGTTCTTC.